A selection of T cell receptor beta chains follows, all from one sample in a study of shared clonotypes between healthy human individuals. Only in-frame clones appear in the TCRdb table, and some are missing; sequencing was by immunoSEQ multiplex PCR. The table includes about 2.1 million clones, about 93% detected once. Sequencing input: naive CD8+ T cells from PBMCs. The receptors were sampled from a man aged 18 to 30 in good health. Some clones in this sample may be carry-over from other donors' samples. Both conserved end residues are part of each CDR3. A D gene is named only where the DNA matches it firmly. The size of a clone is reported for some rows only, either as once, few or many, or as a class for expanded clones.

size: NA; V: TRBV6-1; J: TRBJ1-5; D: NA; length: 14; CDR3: CASSDFRVSQPQHF; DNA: TGTGCCAGCAGCGACTTTAGGGTCAGCCAGCCCCAGCATTTT
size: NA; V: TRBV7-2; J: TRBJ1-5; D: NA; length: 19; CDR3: CASSHGRAGRGRGNQPQHF; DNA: TGTGCCAGCAGCCACGGTAGGGCAGGGAGGGGTAGAGGCAATCAGCCCCAGCATTTT
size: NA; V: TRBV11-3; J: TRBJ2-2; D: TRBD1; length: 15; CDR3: CASSLRGGPSGELFF; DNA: TGTGCCAGCAGCTTACGAGGGGGCCCCTCCGGGGAGCTGTTTTTT
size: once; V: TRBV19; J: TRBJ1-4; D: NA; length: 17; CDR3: CASSWFPPGLSNEKLFF; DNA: TGTGCCAGTAGTTGGTTCCCACCGGGACTAAGTAATGAAAAACTGTTTTTT
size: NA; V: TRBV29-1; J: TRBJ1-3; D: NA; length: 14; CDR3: CSVEYSWGGNTIYF; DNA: TGCAGCGTTGAATACAGCTGGGGTGGAAACACCATATATTTT
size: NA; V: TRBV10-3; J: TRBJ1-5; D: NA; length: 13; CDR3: CAISERSNQPQHF; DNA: TGTGCCATCAGTGAGCGTAGCAATCAGCCCCAGCATTTT
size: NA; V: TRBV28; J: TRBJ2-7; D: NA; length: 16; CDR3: CASSLPSHSPVYEQYF; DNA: TGTGCCAGCAGTTTGCCCTCGCACTCACCCGTCTACGAGCAGTACTTC
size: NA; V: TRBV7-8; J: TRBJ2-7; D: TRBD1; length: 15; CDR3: CASSPSGTGIYEQYF; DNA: TGTGCCAGCAGCCCCTCGGGGACAGGGATCTACGAGCAGTACTTC
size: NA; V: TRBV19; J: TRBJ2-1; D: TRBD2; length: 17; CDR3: CASDAGTSGRFYNEQFF; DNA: TGTGCCAGTGACGCCGGGACTAGCGGGAGATTTTACAATGAGCAGTTCTTC
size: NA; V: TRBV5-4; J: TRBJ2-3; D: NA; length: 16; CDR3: CASSLGGPSGTDTQYF; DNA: TGTGCCAGCAGCTTGGGCGGACCCTCGGGCACAGATACGCAGTATTTT
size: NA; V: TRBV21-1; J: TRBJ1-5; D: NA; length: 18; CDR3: CASSKVMETGGVNQPQHF; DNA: TGTGCCAGCAGCAAAGTCATGGAGACAGGGGGGGTAAATCAGCCCCAGCATTTT
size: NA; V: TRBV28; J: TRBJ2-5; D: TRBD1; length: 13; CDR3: CASSDRGSETQYF; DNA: TGTGCCAGCAGTGACAGGGGATCCGAGACCCAGTACTTC
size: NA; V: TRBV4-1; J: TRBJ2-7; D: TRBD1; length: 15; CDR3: CASSQVWTGPYEQYF; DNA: TGCGCCAGCAGCCAAGTATGGACAGGTCCCTACGAGCAGTACTTC
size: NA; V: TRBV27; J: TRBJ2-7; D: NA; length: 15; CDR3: CASSFRAGYPYEQYF; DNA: TGTGCCAGCAGTTTCAGAGCAGGTTACCCCTACGAGCAGTACTTC
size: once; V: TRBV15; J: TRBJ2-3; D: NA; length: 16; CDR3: CATSSDDSSSTDTQYF; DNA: TGTGCCACCAGCAGTGACGACAGCTCTAGCACAGATACGCAGTATTTT
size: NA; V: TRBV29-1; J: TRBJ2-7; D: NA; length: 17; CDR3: CSVGGGPSGPPIAEQYF; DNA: TGCAGCGTTGGGGGGGGCCCTAGCGGACCGCCCATCGCCGAGCAGTACTTC
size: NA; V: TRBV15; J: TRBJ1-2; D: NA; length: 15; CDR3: CATSREEGEPGGYTF; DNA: TGTGCCACCAGCAGAGAGGAGGGAGAACCGGGGGGCTACACCTTC
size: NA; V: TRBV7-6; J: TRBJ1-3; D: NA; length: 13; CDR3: CASSPQGGDTIYF; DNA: TGTGCCAGCAGCCCCCAGGGAGGTGACACCATATATTTT
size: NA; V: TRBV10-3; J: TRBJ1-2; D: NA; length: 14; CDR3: CAISDPGAGYGYTF; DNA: TGTGCCATCAGTGATCCGGGGGCCGGGTATGGCTACACCTTC
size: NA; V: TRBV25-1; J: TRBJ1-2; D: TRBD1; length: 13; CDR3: CASSRGHPGGYTF; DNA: TGTGCCAGCAGCAGGGGGCATCCGGGAGGCTACACCTTC
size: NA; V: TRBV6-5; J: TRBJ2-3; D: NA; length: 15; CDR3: CASRNWVGGTDTQYF; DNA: TGTGCCAGCAGGAACTGGGTCGGGGGCACAGATACGCAGTATTTT
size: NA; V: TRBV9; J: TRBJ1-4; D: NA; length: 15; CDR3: CASSAQGQSNEKLFF; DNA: TGTGCCAGCAGCGCCCAGGGGCAGAGTAATGAAAAACTGTTTTTT
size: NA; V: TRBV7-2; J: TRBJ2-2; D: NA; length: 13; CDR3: CASSWQGFGELFF; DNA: TGTGCCAGCAGCTGGCAGGGGTTCGGGGAGCTGTTTTTT
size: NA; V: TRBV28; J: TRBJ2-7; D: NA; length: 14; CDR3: CASSSRTGAYEQYF; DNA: TGTGCCAGCAGTTCTCGAACCGGGGCCTACGAGCAGTACTTC
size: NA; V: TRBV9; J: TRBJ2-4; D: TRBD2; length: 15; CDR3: CASSVGGGAKNIQYF; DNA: TGTGCCAGCAGCGTGGGCGGGGGAGCCAAAAACATTCAGTACTTC
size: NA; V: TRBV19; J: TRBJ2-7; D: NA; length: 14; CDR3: CASSQVRVGDEQYF; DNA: TGTGCCAGTAGTCAAGTCAGGGTCGGAGACGAGCAGTACTTC
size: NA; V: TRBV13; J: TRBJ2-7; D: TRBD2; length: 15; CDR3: CASSPGGAGGHEQYF; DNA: TGTGCCAGCAGCCCCGGGGGAGCGGGAGGCCACGAGCAGTACTTC
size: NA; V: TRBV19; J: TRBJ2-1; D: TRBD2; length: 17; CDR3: CASSRNKLAGSYNEQFF; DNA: TGTGCCAGTAGTAGAAACAAACTAGCGGGGTCCTACAATGAGCAGTTCTTC
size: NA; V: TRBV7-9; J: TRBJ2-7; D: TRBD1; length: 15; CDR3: CASRGPGTGGYEQYF; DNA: TGTGCCAGCAGGGGACCCGGGACAGGGGGCTACGAGCAGTACTTC
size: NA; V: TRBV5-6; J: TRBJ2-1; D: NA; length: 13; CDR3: CASSLEPSGEQFF; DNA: TGTGCCAGCAGCTTGGAACCATCGGGTGAGCAGTTCTTC
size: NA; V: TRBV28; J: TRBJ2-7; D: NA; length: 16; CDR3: CASSFLLGRWHYEQYF; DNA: TGTGCCAGCAGTTTCCTACTTGGTCGGTGGCACTACGAGCAGTACTTC
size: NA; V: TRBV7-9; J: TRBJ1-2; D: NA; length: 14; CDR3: CASSFAGTNYGYTF; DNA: TGTGCCAGCAGCTTCGCCGGGACAAACTATGGCTACACCTTC
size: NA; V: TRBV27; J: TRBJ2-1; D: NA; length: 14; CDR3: CASSLRVGYNEQFF; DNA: TGTGCCAGCAGCCTAAGGGTGGGCTACAATGAGCAGTTCTTC
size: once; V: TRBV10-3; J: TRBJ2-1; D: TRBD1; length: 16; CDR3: CAISDLTGQGLDEQFF; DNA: TGTGCCATCAGTGACTTGACGGGACAGGGACTCGATGAGCAGTTCTTC
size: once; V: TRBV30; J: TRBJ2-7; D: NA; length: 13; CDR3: CAWSVLKGYEQYF; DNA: TGTGCCTGGAGTGTACTAAAGGGTTACGAGCAGTACTTC
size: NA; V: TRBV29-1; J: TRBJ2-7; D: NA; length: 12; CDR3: CSVPQGPYEQYF; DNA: TGCAGCGTTCCTCAGGGTCCCTACGAGCAGTACTTC
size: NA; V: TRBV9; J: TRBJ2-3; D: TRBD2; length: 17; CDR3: CASSVEGLAGPTDTQYF; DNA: TGTGCCAGCAGCGTAGAAGGGCTAGCGGGACCCACAGATACGCAGTATTTT
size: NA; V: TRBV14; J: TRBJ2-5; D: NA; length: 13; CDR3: CASSLPNQETQYF; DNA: TGTGCCAGCAGCCTCCCCAACCAAGAGACCCAGTACTTC
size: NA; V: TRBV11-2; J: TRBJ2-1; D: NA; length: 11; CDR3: CASSGYNEQFF; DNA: TGTGCCAGTAGCGGCTACAATGAGCAGTTCTTC
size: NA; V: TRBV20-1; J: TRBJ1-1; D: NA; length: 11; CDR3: CTGGRVTEAFF; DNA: TGCACGGGAGGGCGTGTCACTGAAGCTTTCTTT
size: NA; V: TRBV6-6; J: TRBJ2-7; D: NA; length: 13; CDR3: CASSYSQGYEQYF; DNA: TGTGCCAGCAGTTACTCGCAAGGATACGAGCAGTACTTC
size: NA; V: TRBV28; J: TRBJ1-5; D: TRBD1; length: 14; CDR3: CASSYGTVNQPQHF; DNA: TGTGCCAGCAGTTACGGGACAGTTAATCAGCCCCAGCATTTT
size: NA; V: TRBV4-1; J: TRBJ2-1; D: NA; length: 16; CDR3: CASSPLAARGHNEQFF; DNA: TGCGCCAGCAGTCCTTTAGCGGCAAGGGGGCACAATGAGCAGTTCTTC
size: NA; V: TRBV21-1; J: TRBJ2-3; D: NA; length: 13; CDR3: CASIRRWGDTQYF; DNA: TGTGCCAGCATAAGGAGGTGGGGAGATACGCAGTATTTT
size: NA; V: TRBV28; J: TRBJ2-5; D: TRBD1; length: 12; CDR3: CAGSTGEDTQYF; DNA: TGTGCCGGATCGACAGGGGAAGATACCCAGTACTTC
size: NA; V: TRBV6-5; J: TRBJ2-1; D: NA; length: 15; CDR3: CASTPGHSSYNEQFF; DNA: TGTGCCAGCACCCCGGGACACAGCTCCTACAATGAGCAGTTCTTC
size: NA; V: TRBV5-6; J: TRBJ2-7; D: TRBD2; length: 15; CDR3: CASSLALGGTYEQYF; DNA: TGTGCCAGCAGCTTGGCTTTGGGGGGGACCTACGAGCAGTACTTC
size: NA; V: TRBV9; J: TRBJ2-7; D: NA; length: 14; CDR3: CASSVGVGWIEQYF; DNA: TGTGCCAGCAGCGTAGGAGTGGGGTGGATCGAGCAGTACTTC
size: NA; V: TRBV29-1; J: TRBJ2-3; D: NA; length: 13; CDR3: CSVEGLSTDTQYF; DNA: TGCAGCGTTGAGGGTCTTAGCACAGATACGCAGTATTTT
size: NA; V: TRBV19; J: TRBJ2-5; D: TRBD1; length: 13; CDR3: CASSWTGQETQYF; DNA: TGTGCCAGTAGTTGGACAGGCCAAGAGACCCAGTACTTC
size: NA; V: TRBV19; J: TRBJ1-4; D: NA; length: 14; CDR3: CASSIEPSDEKLFF; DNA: TGTGCCAGTAGTATCGAGCCCTCGGATGAAAAACTGTTTTTT